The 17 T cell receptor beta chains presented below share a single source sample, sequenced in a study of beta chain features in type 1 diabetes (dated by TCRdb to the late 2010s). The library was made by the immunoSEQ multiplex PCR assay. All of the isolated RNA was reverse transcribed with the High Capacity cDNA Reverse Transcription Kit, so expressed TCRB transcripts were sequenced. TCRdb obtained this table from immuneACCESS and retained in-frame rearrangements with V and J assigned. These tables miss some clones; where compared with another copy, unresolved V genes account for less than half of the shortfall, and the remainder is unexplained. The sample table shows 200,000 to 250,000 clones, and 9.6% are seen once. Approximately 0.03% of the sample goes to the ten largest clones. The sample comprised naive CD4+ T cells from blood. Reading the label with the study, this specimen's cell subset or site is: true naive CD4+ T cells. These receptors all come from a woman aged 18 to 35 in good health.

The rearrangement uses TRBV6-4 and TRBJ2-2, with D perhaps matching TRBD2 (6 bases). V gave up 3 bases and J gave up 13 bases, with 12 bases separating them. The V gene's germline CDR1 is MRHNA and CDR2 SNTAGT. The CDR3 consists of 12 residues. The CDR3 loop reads CASSDGLGGLFF. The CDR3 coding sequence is TGTGCCAGCAGTGATGGACTGGGAGGGCTGTTTTTT.

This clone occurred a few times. The CDR3 nucleotides are TGTGCCAGCAGCTTAGTTGACAGGGGGGGAGAGACCCAGTACTTC. Encoded protein: CASSLVDRGGETQYF. The chain couples TRBV7-8 to TRBJ2-5; 9 bases are shared with TRBD1. In germline, CDR1 is SGHVS, CDR2 FQNEAQ. The CDR3 loop spans 15 amino acids. After removal of 1 base from V and 4 bases from J, the junction contained 4 bases not matched to a gene.

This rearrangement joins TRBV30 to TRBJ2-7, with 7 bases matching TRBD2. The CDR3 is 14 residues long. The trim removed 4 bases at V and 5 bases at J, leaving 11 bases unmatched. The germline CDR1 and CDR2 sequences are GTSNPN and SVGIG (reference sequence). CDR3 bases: TGTGCCTGGATTAGAGCGGGGAAGGTCGACGAGCAGTACTTC. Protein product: CAWIRAGKVDEQYF.

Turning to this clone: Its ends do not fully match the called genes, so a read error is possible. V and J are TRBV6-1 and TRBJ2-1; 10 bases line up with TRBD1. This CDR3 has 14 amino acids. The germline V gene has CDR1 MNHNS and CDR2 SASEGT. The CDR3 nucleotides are TGTGCCATCAGTGACAGGACAGGGGGAACTGAGCAGTTCTTC. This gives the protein CAISDRTGGTEQFF.

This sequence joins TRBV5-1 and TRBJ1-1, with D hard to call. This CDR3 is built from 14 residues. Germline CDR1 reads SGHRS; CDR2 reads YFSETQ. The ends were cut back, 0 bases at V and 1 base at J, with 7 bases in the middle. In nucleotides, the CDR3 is TGCGCCAGCAGCTTGGACGGAGCGAACACTGAAGCTTTCTTT. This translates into CASSLDGANTEAFF.

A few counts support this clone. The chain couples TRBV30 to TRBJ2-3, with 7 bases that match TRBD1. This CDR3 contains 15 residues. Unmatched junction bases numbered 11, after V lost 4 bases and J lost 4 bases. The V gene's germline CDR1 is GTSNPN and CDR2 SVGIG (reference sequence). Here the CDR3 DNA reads TGTGCCTGGAACCTGGGACAGATAACGGCAGATACGCAGTATTTT. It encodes CAWNLGQITADTQYF.

The CDR3 sequence is CASSRTGSNQPQHF. In nucleotides, the CDR3 is TGTGCCAGCAGCAGGACAGGTAGCAATCAGCCCCAGCATTTT. The chain employs TRBV5-6 and TRBJ1-5; 7 bases map to TRBD1. Losses at the gene ends were 4 bases for V and 0 bases for J; bases not matched to a gene: 1. This CDR3 is 14 amino acids long. The germline gives CDR1 SGHDT, CDR2 YYEEEE.

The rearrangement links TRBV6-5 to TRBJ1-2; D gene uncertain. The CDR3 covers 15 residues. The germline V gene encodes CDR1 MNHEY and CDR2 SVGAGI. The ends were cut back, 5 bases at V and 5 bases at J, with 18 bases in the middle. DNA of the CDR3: TGTGCCAGCAGTCGAGAGGAACTCCCCCCTTATGGCTACACCTTC. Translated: CASSREELPPYGYTF.

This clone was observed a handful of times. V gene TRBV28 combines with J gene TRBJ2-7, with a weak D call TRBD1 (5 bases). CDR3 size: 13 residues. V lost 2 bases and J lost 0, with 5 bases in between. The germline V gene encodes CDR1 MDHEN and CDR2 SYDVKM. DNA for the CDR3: TGTGCCAGCAGTTTACAGGGCTCCTACGAGCAGTACTTC. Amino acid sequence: CASSLQGSYEQYF.

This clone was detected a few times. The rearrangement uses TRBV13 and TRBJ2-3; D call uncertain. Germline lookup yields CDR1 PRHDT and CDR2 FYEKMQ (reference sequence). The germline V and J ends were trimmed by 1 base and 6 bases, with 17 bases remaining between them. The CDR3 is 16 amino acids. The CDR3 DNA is TGTGCCAGCAGCTTAGTCCCTTCTGGAGATATGGATACGCAGTATTTT. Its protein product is CASSLVPSGDMDTQYF.

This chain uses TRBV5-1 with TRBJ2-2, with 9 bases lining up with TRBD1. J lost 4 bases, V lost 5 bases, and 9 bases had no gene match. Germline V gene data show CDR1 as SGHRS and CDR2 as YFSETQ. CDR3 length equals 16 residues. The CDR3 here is CASRRSGQGTTGELFF. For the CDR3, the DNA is TGCGCCAGCAGAAGGTCCGGACAGGGGACCACCGGGGAGCTGTTTTTT.

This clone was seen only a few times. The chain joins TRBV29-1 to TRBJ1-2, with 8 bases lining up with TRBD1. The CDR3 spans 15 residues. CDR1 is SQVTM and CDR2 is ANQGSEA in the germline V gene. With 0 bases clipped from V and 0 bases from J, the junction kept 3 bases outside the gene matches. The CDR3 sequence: CSVEDGTGANYGYTF. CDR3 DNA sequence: TGCAGCGTTGAAGACGGGACAGGAGCTAACTATGGCTACACCTTC. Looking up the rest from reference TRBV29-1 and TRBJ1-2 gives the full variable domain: SAVISQKPSRDICQRGTSLTIQCQVDSQVTMMFWYRQQPGQSLTLIATANQGSEATYESGFVIDKFPISRPNLTFSTLTVSNMSPEDSSIYLCSVEDGTGANYGYTFGSGTRLTVV.

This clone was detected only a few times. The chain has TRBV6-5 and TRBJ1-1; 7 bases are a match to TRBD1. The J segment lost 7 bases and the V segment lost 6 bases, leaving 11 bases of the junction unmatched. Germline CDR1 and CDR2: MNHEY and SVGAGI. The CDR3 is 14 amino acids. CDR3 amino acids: CASRGDRERIEAFF. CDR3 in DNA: TGTGCCAGCAGGGGTGACAGGGAAAGAATTGAAGCTTTCTTT.

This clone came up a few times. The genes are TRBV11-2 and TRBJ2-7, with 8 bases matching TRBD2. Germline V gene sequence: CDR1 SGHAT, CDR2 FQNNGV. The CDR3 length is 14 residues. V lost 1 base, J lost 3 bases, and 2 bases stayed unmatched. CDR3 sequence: CASSLVGTSYEQYF. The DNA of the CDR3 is TGTGCCAGCAGCTTAGTTGGGACTAGCTACGAGCAGTACTTC.

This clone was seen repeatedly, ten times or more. The CDR3 protein is CASSQQVDYGYTF. As DNA, the CDR3 is TGTGCCAGCAGTCAACAGGTGGACTATGGCTACACCTTC. The V and J genes are TRBV7-9 and TRBJ1-2, with a tentative D call TRBD1 (5 bases). The germline gives CDR1 SEHNR, CDR2 FQNEAQ (reference sequence). The CDR3 is made up of 13 amino acids. V lost 6 bases and J lost 3, with 11 bases in between.

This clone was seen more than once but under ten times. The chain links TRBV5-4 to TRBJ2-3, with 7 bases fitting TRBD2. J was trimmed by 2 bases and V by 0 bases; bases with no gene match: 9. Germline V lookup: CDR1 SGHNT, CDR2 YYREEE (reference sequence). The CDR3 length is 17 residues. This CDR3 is CASSLVRGSTFTDTQYF. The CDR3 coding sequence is TGTGCCAGCAGCTTGGTGCGGGGGTCCACCTTCACAGATACGCAGTATTTT.

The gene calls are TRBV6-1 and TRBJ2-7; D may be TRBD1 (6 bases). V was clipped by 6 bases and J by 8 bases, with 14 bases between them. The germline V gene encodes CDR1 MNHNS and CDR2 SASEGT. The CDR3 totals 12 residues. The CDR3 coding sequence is TGTGCCAGCAGCGCCGGGACACCTCAGCAGTACTTC. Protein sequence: CASSAGTPQQYF.